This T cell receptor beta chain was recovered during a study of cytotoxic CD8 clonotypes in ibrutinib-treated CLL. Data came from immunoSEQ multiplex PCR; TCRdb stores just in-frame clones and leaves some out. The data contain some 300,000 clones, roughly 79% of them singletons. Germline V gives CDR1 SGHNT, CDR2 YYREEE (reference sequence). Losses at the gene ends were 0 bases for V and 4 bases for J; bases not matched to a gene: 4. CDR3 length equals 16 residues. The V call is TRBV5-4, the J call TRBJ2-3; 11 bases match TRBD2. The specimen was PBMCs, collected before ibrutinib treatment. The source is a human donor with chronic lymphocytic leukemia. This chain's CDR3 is CASSLASGRSADTQYF. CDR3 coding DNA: TGTGCCAGCAGCTTGGCTAGCGGGAGGAGTGCAGATACGCAGTATTTT.